This entry lists 16 T cell receptor beta chains sequenced from one sample in a study of T cell clones after liver transplantation. Sequenced by immunoSEQ multiplex PCR; TCRdb stores in-frame clones only, minus some. The profile covers 53,000 or so clones, with 84% appearing a single time and 8% to 9.5% taken by the ten largest. Source: CD4+ T cells from blood, taken before liver transplant. The receptors shown here come from a human donor who received a liver transplant.

V usage is TRBV29-1 and J usage is TRBJ1-3; D not certain. Trimming took off 7 bases at V and 0 bases at J, with 10 bases between the two ends. This CDR3 has 13 amino acids. Germline CDR1 reads SQVTM; CDR2 reads ANQGSEA. The CDR3 sequence is CSAGRSSGNTIYF. The CDR3 coding sequence is TGCAGCGCCGGACGTAGCTCTGGAAACACCATATATTTT.

The V gene is TRBV6-5, the J gene TRBJ1-3; D call uncertain. There are 16 residues in the CDR3. The V gene lost 4 bases and the J gene lost 0 bases, with 13 bases spanning the gap. Germline assignment: CDR1 MNHEY and CDR2 SVGAGI. The chain's CDR3 is CASSFPSGFSGNTIYF. The CDR3 DNA is TGTGCCAGCAGTTTCCCCTCGGGGTTCTCTGGAAACACCATATATTTT.

This clone appeared a single time. V usage is TRBV6-6 and J usage is TRBJ2-5, with 9 bases identical to TRBD1. Germline V gene sequence: CDR1 MNHNY, CDR2 SVGAGI (reference sequence). The CDR3 is 15 amino acids. V dropped 5 bases and J dropped 4; count of bases not matched to a gene: 8. The CDR3 reads CASSRTKGQGETQYF. CDR3 DNA: TGTGCCAGCAGTCGTACAAAGGGACAGGGAGAGACCCAGTACTTC.

The chain employs TRBV4-2 and TRBJ2-5; D is unresolved. V was shortened by 1 base and J by 4 bases, with 10 bases between the two germline ends. This CDR3 is 14 amino acids long. CDR1 is LGHNA and CDR2 is YNFKEQ in the germline V gene. CDR3 sequence: CASSQGRWGETQYF. DNA for the CDR3: TGTGCCAGCAGCCAAGGCCGGTGGGGAGAGACCCAGTACTTC.

The chain has TRBV19 and TRBJ1-5, with D tentatively TRBD1 (5 bases). V shed 6 bases and J shed 7 bases, with 19 bases lying between them. The germline CDR1 and CDR2 sequences are LNHDA and SQIVND (reference sequence). The CDR3 consists of 15 residues. The CDR3 spells CASRAVDSRSQPQHF. The CDR3 bases are TGTGCCAGTAGGGCGGTCGACAGTCGGAGCCAGCCCCAGCATTTT.

This clone was counted a few times. The V gene is TRBV4-3, the J gene TRBJ1-5; D not certain. Germline-derived CDR1 and CDR2 are LGHNA and YSLEER. The CDR3 spans 14 residues. Trimming stripped 0 bases from V and 11 bases from J, with 14 bases between. The CDR3 reads CASSQDLPQSAQHF. The CDR3 DNA reads TGCGCCAGCAGCCAAGATCTGCCCCAATCAGCCCAGCATTTT.

This chain links TRBV28 with TRBJ2-1, with 10 bases lining up with TRBD2. The CDR3 runs 15 residues. Per the germline V gene, CDR1 is MDHEN and CDR2 is SYDVKM. Trimming removed 6 bases from V and 7 bases from J; junction bases left unmatched: 9. The CDR3 DNA follows: TGTGCCAGCAGCTCGCCGGGACTAGCGTTGAATGAGCAGTTCTTC. Protein: CASSSPGLALNEQFF. The entire variable domain, with the rest obtained from reference TRBV28 and TRBJ2-1, is as follows: DVKVTQSSRYLVKRTGEKVFLECVQDMDHENMFWYRQDPGLGLRLIYFSYDVKMKEKGDIPEGYSVSREKKERFSLILESASTNQTSMYLCASSSPGLALNEQFFGPGTRLTVL.

The chain combines TRBV5-1 with TRBJ1-4; 9 bases line up with TRBD1. The germline V gene encodes CDR1 SGHRS and CDR2 YFSETQ. The CDR3 spans 16 residues. Unmatched junction bases numbered 8, after V lost 3 bases and J lost 5 bases. CDR3 amino acids: CASSSTSGTGNEKLFF. The CDR3 bases are TGCGCCAGCAGCTCCACATCCGGGACAGGGAATGAAAAACTGTTTTTT.

The gene calls are TRBV5-5 and TRBJ2-7; 7 bases agree with TRBD1. Trimming removed 4 bases from V and 3 bases from J; junction bases left unmatched: 10. The CDR3 extends over 15 amino acids. The germline V gene encodes CDR1 SGHKS and CDR2 YYEKEE (reference sequence). The CDR3 protein is CASSTTPGQDYEQYF. The CDR3 nucleotides read TGTGCCAGCAGCACAACCCCAGGACAGGACTACGAGCAGTACTTC.

The V call is TRBV6-5, the J call TRBJ1-3; no clear D gene. The CDR3 spans 15 residues. Germline CDR1 is MNHEY and CDR2 is SVGAGI. Trimming cost V 2 bases and J 0 bases, with 8 bases left between them. CDR3 nucleotide sequence: TGTGCCAGCAGTTACAACGCCTACTCTGGAAACACCATATATTTT. It translates to CASSYNAYSGNTIYF.

CDR3 nucleotide sequence: TGTGCCAGCAGCCCGGAGGTGGGGCCGTACGAGCAGTACTTC. It specifies CASSPEVGPYEQYF. The V and J genes are TRBV11-1 and TRBJ2-7, with D possibly being TRBD1 or TRBD2 (5 bases each). In germline, CDR1 is SGHAT, CDR2 FQDESV (reference sequence). Trimming pared 5 bases from V and 4 bases from J, leaving 15 bases between. The CDR3 has 14 amino acids.

The chain combines TRBV28 with TRBJ1-1; weak D call: TRBD1 (6 bases). Germline CDR1 reads MDHEN; CDR2 reads SYDVKM. The V end lost 1 base, the J end lost 1 base, and 13 bases lay between the germline ends. This CDR3 contains 16 residues. The CDR3 sequence is CASSLLGGSGNTEAFF. The DNA of the CDR3 is TGTGCCAGCAGTTTATTAGGGGGGTCAGGGAACACTGAAGCTTTCTTT.

This sequence joins TRBV7-6 and TRBJ2-5, with D perhaps given as TRBD1 or TRBD2 (6 bases each). CDR1 and CDR2 (germline): SGHVS, FNYEAQ. The CDR3 is 14 residues long. V shed 8 bases and J shed 1 base, with 14 bases lying between them. The CDR3 DNA sequence: TGTGCCAGCGCCCCAGGAGGGGGCCAAGAGACCCAGTACTTC. Its protein product is CASAPGGGQETQYF.

The chain combines TRBV11-3 with TRBJ2-5; possibly TRBD2 for D (5 bases). CDR1 SGHNT and CDR2 YENEEA come from the germline V gene. CDR3 length: 15 amino acids. V was cut by 1 base and J by 4 bases, with 13 bases left in between. CDR3 coding DNA: TGTGCCAGCAGCTTAGGTGGAGTAGAGGGAGAGACCCAGTACTTC. Translated, it gives CASSLGGVEGETQYF.

The chain employs TRBV19 and TRBJ2-7; 7 bases are shared with TRBD1. The germline gives CDR1 LNHDA, CDR2 SQIVND (reference sequence). With V trimmed by 8 bases and J by 2 bases, 6 bases remained unmatched. The CDR3 is made up of 13 amino acids. The chain's CDR3 is CASQEGGAYEQYF. The CDR3 DNA follows: TGTGCCAGTCAGGAAGGGGGCGCCTACGAGCAGTACTTC. The full variable domain, rest sourced from reference TRBV19 and TRBJ2-7, is DGGITQSPKYLFRKEGQNVTLSCEQNLNHDAMYWYRQDPGQGLRLIYYSQIVNDFQKGDIAEGYSVSREKKESFPLTVTSAQKNPTAFYLCASQEGGAYEQYFGPGTRLTVT.

The chain joins TRBV25-1 to TRBJ2-1; 9 bases map to TRBD1. CDR1 is MGHDK, CDR2 SYGVNS, per germline. This CDR3 region has 17 residues. The J segment lost 8 bases and the V segment lost 4 bases, leaving 15 bases of the junction unmatched. In DNA, the CDR3 is TGTGCCAGCAGTGCCCCGGGACAGGGTATCGGATCGGATGAGCAGTTCTTC. This encodes CASSAPGQGIGSDEQFF.